Listed here are 31 T cell receptor beta chains from one sample, sequenced in a study of T-cell memory formation after mild COVID-19 (TCRdb year 2021). The library was obtained by 5' RACE. Data came from an Illumina NovaSeq 6000. The raw public data were reprocessed by TCRdb itself: fastp quality trimming at Q25, MiXCR clonotype calling, in-frame beta chains only. Each record represents a unique CDR3 protein, reported with the most common genes and DNA among its rows. Counted in this sample were about 430,000 distinct CDR3 sequences; about 24% of them appeared once. The leading ten clones occupy around 9.5% of the sample. Source material: PBMCs or a T cell subset sorted from them (not recorded which). The receptors stem from an adult woman who had mild COVID-19 (a few samples of this study predate the infection). The sample titles of this study are shuffled in the database, so cell type and time point are left out; the donor was told from shared clones.

This clonotype was observed a handful of times. This chain uses TRBV27 with TRBJ2-7; D possibly corresponds to TRBD1 (5 bases). The V and J ends lost 2 bases and 5 bases respectively, with 10 bases between them. Germline values: CDR1 MNHEY, CDR2 SMNVEV (reference sequence). The length of the CDR3 is 13 residues. CDR3 loop: CASSLQGPNEQYF. The CDR3 DNA follows: TGTGCCAGCAGTTTACAGGGTCCCAACGAGCAGTACTTC.

This clonotype showed up just a few times. V gene TRBV7-9 combines with J gene TRBJ2-5, with D possibly matching TRBD1 (6 bases). The CDR3 has 15 residues. Germline V gene lookup returns CDR1 SEHNR and CDR2 FQNEAQ (reference sequence). V lost 0 bases to trimming and J lost 5 bases, with 13 bases between them. CDR3 region: CASSLAGAMAETQYF. CDR3 nucleotides: TGTGCCAGCAGCTTAGCGGGGGCTATGGCGGAGACCCAGTACTTC.

This clonotype came up a few times. The gene calls are TRBV6-5 and TRBJ2-1, with D tentatively TRBD2 (5 bases). In germline, CDR1 is MNHEY, CDR2 SVGAGI. Trimming removed 10 bases at V and 5 bases at J, with 21 bases between. The CDR3 loop spans 15 amino acids. The CDR3 loop is CATTRSWASNNEQFF. The CDR3 nucleotides read TGTGCCACTACGAGATCATGGGCTAGCAACAATGAGCAGTTCTTC.

The J gene is TRBJ1-1, the V gene TRBV29-1; tentative D call: TRBD1 (5 bases). The CDR3 loop spans 13 amino acids. CDR1 SQVTM and CDR2 ANQGSEA come from the germline V gene. Trimming shortened V by 6 bases and J by 2 bases, and 13 bases separated the two germline ends. CDR3 in amino acids: CSVALTANTEAFF. CDR3 nucleotide sequence: TGCAGCGTCGCCTTGACAGCTAACACTGAAGCTTTCTTT.

The genes are TRBV7-2 and TRBJ2-7; 12 bases fit TRBD2. Germline V gene lookup returns CDR1 SGHTA and CDR2 FQGNSA. The CDR3 length is 15 residues. V shed 3 bases and J 6 bases; nucleotides not matched to a gene: 6. The CDR3 DNA follows: TGTGCCAGCAGCTTCTCTAGCGGGGGGGCAAGCGAGCAGTACTTC. Translated: CASSFSSGGASEQYF.

The V call is TRBV24-1, the J call TRBJ2-7; D tentatively fits TRBD1 or TRBD2 (5 bases each). CDR1 is KGHDR, CDR2 SFDVKD, per germline. Deletions cut 2 bases from V and 2 bases from J, with 12 bases between. The CDR3 totals 15 residues. CDR3 DNA sequence: TGTGCCACCAGTGATTCCCGGGACCGAGCCTACGAGCAGTACTTC. It is translated as CATSDSRDRAYEQYF.

The rearrangement joins TRBV4-1 to TRBJ1-2; unclear D gene. The CDR3 loop spans 13 amino acids. Trimming shortened V by 5 bases and J by 1 base, and 8 bases separated the two germline ends. CDR1 is MGHRA and CDR2 is YSYEKL in the germline V gene. Here the CDR3 reads CASSEGRNYGYTF. DNA of the CDR3: TGCGCCAGCAGCGAAGGACGTAACTATGGCTACACCTTC.

The chain couples TRBV9 to TRBJ1-1; weak D call: TRBD1 (6 bases). The germline CDR1 and CDR2 sequences are SGDLS and YYNGEE. The CDR3 covers 17 residues. The V gene lost 6 bases and the J gene lost 3 bases, with 24 bases spanning the gap. CDR3 in amino acids: CASTPRGQGNWDTEAFF. The CDR3 region has the DNA TGTGCCAGCACCCCAAGAGGGCAGGGGAATTGGGACACTGAAGCTTTCTTT.

The chain combines TRBV12-3 or TRBV12-4 with TRBJ2-5, with D possibly TRBD2 on 6 matching bases. There are 13 residues in the CDR3. Trimming removed 4 bases from V and 2 bases from J, with 8 bases in between. The CDR3 is CASSYGGQETQYF. The CDR3 nucleotides read TGTGCCAGCAGTTATGGGGGGCAAGAGACCCAGTACTTC.

This clonotype was observed a handful of times. The chain has TRBV6-1 and TRBJ2-1; a weak D match, TRBD2 (6 bases). Trimming removed 2 bases at V and 7 bases at J, with 15 bases between. Germline-derived CDR1 and CDR2 are MNHNS and SASEGT. The CDR3 extends over 15 amino acids. CDR3 nucleotide sequence: TGTGCCAGCAGTGAACAGGTGGGACTGGGGAATGAGCAGTTCTTC. Translation gives CASSEQVGLGNEQFF.

This clonotype was found a few times. The chain joins TRBV20-1 to TRBJ2-3; TRBD1 aligns across 8 bases. This CDR3 contains 13 residues. CDR1 is DFQATT, CDR2 SNEGSKA, per germline (reference sequence). Trimming removed 1 base from V and 5 bases from J; junction bases left unmatched: 2. Written as DNA, the CDR3 is TGCAGTGCTAGAGTTACAGGGGGAGATACGCAGTATTTT. This encodes CSARVTGGDTQYF.

The chain carries TRBV10-3 and TRBJ2-1; either TRBD1 or TRBD2 may fit D (5 bases each). Trimming removed 10 bases from V and 5 bases from J, with 18 bases in between. Germline V lookup: CDR1 ENHRY, CDR2 SYGVKD. The CDR3 length is 14 residues. This chain's CDR3 is CATWDQDDDNEQFF. In nucleotides, the CDR3 is TGTGCCACCTGGGACCAGGACGATGACAATGAGCAGTTCTTC.

This clonotype was counted only a few times. The J gene is TRBJ2-2, the V gene TRBV20-1, with 8 nucleotides matching TRBD1. Germline CDR1 reads DFQATT; CDR2 reads SNEGSKA (reference sequence). The trim removed 0 bases at V and 13 bases at J, leaving 13 bases unmatched. The CDR3 consists of 15 residues. The CDR3 here is CSARDAHAGQGWLFF. CDR3 nucleotides: TGCAGTGCTAGAGATGCACACGCCGGACAGGGCTGGCTGTTTTTT.

The chain uses TRBV6-7 and TRBJ1-5; no firm D call. TRBV6-7 is sorted into the ORF group, with uncertain function. The V and J ends lost 0 bases and 6 bases respectively, with 9 bases between them. The CDR3 totals 14 residues. In nucleotides, the CDR3 is TGTGCCAGCAGTTACTCGTTGCCCCCTCAGCCCCAGCATTTT. Translated: CASSYSLPPQPQHF.

This clonotype was seen only a few times. The chain couples TRBV7-6 to TRBJ2-1; 8 positions match TRBD2. Germline CDR1 SGHVS, CDR2 FNYEAQ. The CDR3 is made up of 14 amino acids. V shed 5 bases, J shed 6 bases, and the junction held 6 bases outside the gene matches. CDR3 DNA sequence: TGTGCCAGCAGCCCATGGACTAGCTCCAATGAGCAGTTCTTC. Its translation: CASSPWTSSNEQFF.

The chain is built from TRBV24-1 and TRBJ2-5; D unclear. V was clipped by 4 bases and J by 7 bases, with 24 bases between them. The CDR3 length is 17 residues. Germline CDR1 and CDR2: KGHDR and SFDVKD. The CDR3 DNA sequence: TGTGCCACCAGTGACCCCCCTGGACCGGCAGGTACTCGGACCCAGTACTTC. Its translation is CATSDPPGPAGTRTQYF.

There are a few counts of this clonotype. CDR3: CSVEDLWQGSDTQYF. For the CDR3, the DNA is TGCAGCGTTGAAGATCTGTGGCAGGGGTCAGATACGCAGTATTTT. This chain uses TRBV29-1 with TRBJ2-3; D perhaps matches TRBD1 (6 bases). The CDR3 is 15 residues long. Trimming pared 0 bases from V and 4 bases from J, leaving 14 bases between. Germline V gene data show CDR1 as SQVTM and CDR2 as ANQGSEA.

This rearrangement joins TRBV7-9 to TRBJ1-6, with 12 bases matching TRBD1. Trimming at V came to 4 bases and at J to 1 base, leaving 2 bases not matched to a gene. CDR1 is SEHNR, CDR2 FQNEAQ, per germline (reference sequence). The CDR3 runs 17 residues. CDR3 loop: CASSSGQGASYNSPLHF. Written as DNA, the CDR3 is TGTGCCAGCAGCTCGGGACAGGGGGCATCCTATAATTCACCCCTCCACTTT.

The chain has TRBV3-1 and TRBJ2-3; 8 nucleotides line up with TRBD2. V dropped 0 bases and J dropped 3; count of bases not matched to a gene: 5. This CDR3 contains 16 residues. The germline gives CDR1 LGHDT, CDR2 YNNKEL (reference sequence). Here the CDR3 DNA reads TGTGCCAGCAGCCAAGATTGGGGCGGGAGGACAGATACGCAGTATTTT. It is translated as CASSQDWGGRTDTQYF.

This clonotype was seen only once. The J gene is TRBJ2-3, the V gene TRBV12-3 or TRBV12-4; 13 nucleotides align to TRBD2. CDR3 length: 16 residues. V trimming: 5 bases; J trimming: 4 bases; junction bases outside the gene matches: 6. This CDR3 is CASSPGLAGDSDTQYF. DNA of the CDR3: TGTGCCAGCAGTCCAGGACTAGCGGGGGACTCAGATACGCAGTATTTT.

The chain has TRBV6-1 and TRBJ2-5; 14 bases align to TRBD2. The trim removed 4 bases at V and 4 bases at J, leaving 2 bases unmatched. Looked up from germline, CDR1 is MNHNS and CDR2 is SASEGT. The CDR3 extends over 15 amino acids. The CDR3 coding sequence is TGTGCCAGCAGTGGACTAGCGGGGGGGCGAGAGACCCAGTACTTC. It specifies CASSGLAGGRETQYF.

The chain links TRBV20-1 to TRBJ1-2; 8 bases map to TRBD1. V was clipped by 3 bases and J by 7 bases; unmatched bases: 7. CDR3 length equals 13 residues. Per the germline V gene, CDR1 is DFQATT and CDR2 is SNEGSKA (reference sequence). The CDR3 sequence: CSASSRGLVGYTF. The CDR3 DNA is TGCAGTGCTAGTTCCAGGGGGCTTGTTGGCTACACCTTC.

This clonotype showed up just a few times. The chain combines TRBV5-1 with TRBJ2-7; 9 bases are shared with TRBD1. The CDR3 spans 15 residues. Germline values: CDR1 SGHRS, CDR2 YFSETQ. J lost 3 bases, V lost 0 bases, and 4 bases had no gene match. CDR3 region: CASSLGDRAVYEQYF. The CDR3 nucleotides are TGCGCCAGCAGCTTGGGGGACAGGGCAGTCTACGAGCAGTACTTC.

This clonotype was seen a handful of times. The gene calls are TRBV5-6 and TRBJ2-5; no reliable D call. Trimming cost V 0 bases and J 2 bases, with 11 bases left between them. This CDR3 region has 15 residues. Per germline, CDR1 SGHDT and CDR2 YYEEEE. CDR3 protein: CASSLGPQRQETQYF. CDR3 nucleotide sequence: TGTGCCAGCAGCTTGGGTCCCCAGCGTCAAGAGACCCAGTACTTC.

This clonotype came up many times. J is TRBJ2-7 and V is TRBV5-1; D is unclear. This CDR3 has 11 residues. Deletions cut 4 bases from V and 2 bases from J, with 4 bases between. Germline CDR1 is SGHRS and CDR2 is YFSETQ. In DNA, the CDR3 is TGCGCCAGCAGCGGCGCCTACGAGCAGTACTTC. This codes for CASSGAYEQYF. Together with reference TRBV5-1 and TRBJ2-7, the CDR3 gives the full variable domain: KAGVTQTPRYLIKTRGQQVTLSCSPISGHRSVSWYQQTPGQGLQFLFEYFSETQRNKGNFPGRFSGRQFSNSRSEMNVSTLELGDSALYLCASSGAYEQYFGPGTRLTVT.

The CDR3 DNA follows: TGCAGTGCTAGAGAGGGCGATAACTTCTATGGCTACACCTTC. Amino acids: CSAREGDNFYGYTF. The V gene is TRBV20-1, the J gene TRBJ1-2, with D unresolved. The CDR3 is made up of 14 amino acids. Germline V lookup: CDR1 DFQATT, CDR2 SNEGSKA (reference sequence). Trimming stripped 0 bases from V and 4 bases from J, with 12 bases between.

The rearrangement uses TRBV5-4 and TRBJ1-2, with D perhaps TRBD1 (6 bases). The V gene lost 5 bases and the J gene lost 3 bases, with 11 bases spanning the gap. Germline lookup yields CDR1 SGHNT and CDR2 YYREEE (reference sequence). The CDR3 is 13 amino acids. This chain's CDR3 is CASRPGEDYGYTF. The CDR3, as DNA: TGTGCCAGCAGGCCAGGGGAAGACTATGGCTACACCTTC.

This clonotype was counted between two and nine times. The chain employs TRBV5-5 and TRBJ2-1; TRBD2 matches at 9 bases. V shed 4 bases, J shed 3 bases, and the junction held 5 bases outside the gene matches. The CDR3 runs to 15 residues. Germline CDR1 SGHKS, CDR2 YYEKEE (reference sequence). CDR3 loop: CASSPASGIYNEQFF. The CDR3 DNA follows: TGTGCCAGCAGCCCGGCTAGCGGGATCTACAATGAGCAGTTCTTC.

This rearrangement joins TRBV7-2 to TRBJ2-2; no firm D call. Germline V gene data show CDR1 as SGHTA and CDR2 as FQGNSA. The CDR3 has 14 amino acids. Deletions cut 5 bases from V and 3 bases from J, with 10 bases between. CDR3 region: CASSARRDTGELFF. CDR3 in DNA: TGTGCCAGCAGCGCCCGACGAGACACCGGGGAGCTGTTTTTT.

The chain employs TRBV25-1 and TRBJ1-1, with D possibly TRBD1 on 5 matching bases. The CDR3 extends over 17 amino acids. V lost 6 bases and J lost 3, with 23 bases in between. Looked up from germline, CDR1 is MGHDK and CDR2 is SYGVNS. CDR3 sequence: CASSGLHTLTVDTEAFF. CDR3 bases: TGTGCCAGCAGCGGTCTCCACACCCTGACAGTAGACACTGAAGCTTTCTTT.

This clonotype has a count of ten or more. The V call is TRBV5-5, the J call TRBJ2-5; the D is unclear. The germline V gene has CDR1 SGHKS and CDR2 YYEKEE (reference sequence). The CDR3 runs to 16 residues. Trimming took 0 bases from V and 1 from J, leaving 13 bases between them. The CDR3: CASSLAVMGAQETQYF. The DNA for the CDR3 is TGTGCCAGCAGCTTGGCCGTGATGGGCGCCCAAGAGACCCAGTACTTC. The variable domain in full, completed from reference TRBV5-5 and TRBJ2-5, reads DAGVTQSPTHLIKTRGQQVTLRCSPISGHKSVSWYQQVLGQGPQFIFQYYEKEERGRGNFPDRFSARQFPNYSSELNVNALLLGDSALYLCASSLAVMGAQETQYFGPGTRLLVL.